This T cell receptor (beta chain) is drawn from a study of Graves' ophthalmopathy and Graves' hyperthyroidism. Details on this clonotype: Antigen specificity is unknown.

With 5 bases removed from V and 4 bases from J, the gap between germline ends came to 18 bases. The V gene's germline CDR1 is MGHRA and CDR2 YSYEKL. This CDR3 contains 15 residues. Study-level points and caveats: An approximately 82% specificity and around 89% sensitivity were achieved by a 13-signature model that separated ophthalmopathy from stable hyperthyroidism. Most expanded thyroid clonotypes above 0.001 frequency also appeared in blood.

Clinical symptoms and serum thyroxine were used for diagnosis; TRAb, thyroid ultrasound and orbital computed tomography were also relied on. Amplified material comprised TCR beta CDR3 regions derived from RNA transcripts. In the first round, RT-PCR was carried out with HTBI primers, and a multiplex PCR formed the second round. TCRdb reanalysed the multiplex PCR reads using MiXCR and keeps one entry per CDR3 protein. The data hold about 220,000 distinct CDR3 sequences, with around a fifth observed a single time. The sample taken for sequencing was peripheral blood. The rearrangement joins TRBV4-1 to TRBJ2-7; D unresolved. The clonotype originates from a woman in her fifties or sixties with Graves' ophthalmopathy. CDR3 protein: CASSSPPVGRYEQYF. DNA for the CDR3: TGCGCCAGCAGCTCGCCCCCGGTAGGCCGATACGAGCAGTACTTC.